This T cell receptor beta chain derives from a study of cytomegalovirus exposure and HLA in healthy donors. Study-wide context: In an earlier analysis, 90 million to 120 million unique TCR beta sequences were found from some 170 million T cells.

Concerning this clone: Antigen: not known.

Broader study findings: The sole available immune exposure information was CMV serostatus. In an earlier analysis, in roughly 580 donors, most V segments appeared productive either ~87% or ~30% of the time.

PCR used 60 Vbeta primers and 13 Jbeta primers. Generated by immunoSEQ multiplex PCR, the TCRdb table keeps only in-frame clones and is missing some. Of approximately 76,000 clones in the sample, 65% to 85% were seen once. The sample taken for sequencing was PBMCs. The TCR sequence derives from a woman aged 40 to 55 in good health and CMV-seropositive.

CDR3 in DNA: TGTGCCAGCAGTGAAGCCCGTACACAGAACACTGAAGCTTTCTTT. Amino acids: CASSEARTQNTEAFF. J is TRBJ1-1 and V is TRBV6-1; D call uncertain. CDR3 size: 15 residues. Germline lookup yields CDR1 MNHNS and CDR2 SASEGT. V was clipped by 0 bases and J by 1 base, with 9 bases between them.